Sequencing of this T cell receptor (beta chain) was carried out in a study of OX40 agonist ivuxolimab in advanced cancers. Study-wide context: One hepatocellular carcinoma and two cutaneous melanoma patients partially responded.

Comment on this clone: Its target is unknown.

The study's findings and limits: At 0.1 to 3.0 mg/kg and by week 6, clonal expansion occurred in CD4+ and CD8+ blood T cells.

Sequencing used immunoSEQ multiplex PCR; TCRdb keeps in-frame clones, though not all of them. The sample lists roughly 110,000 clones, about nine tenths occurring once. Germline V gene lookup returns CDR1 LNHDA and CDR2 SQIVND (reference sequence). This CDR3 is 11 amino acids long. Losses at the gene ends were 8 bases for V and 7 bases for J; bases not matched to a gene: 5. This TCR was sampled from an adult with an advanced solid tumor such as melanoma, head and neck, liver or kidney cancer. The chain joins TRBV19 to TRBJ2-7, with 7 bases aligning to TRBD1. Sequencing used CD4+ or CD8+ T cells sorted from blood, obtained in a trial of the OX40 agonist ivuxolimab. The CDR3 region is CASRTGVEQYF. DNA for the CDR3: TGTGCCAGTCGGACAGGAGTGGAGCAGTACTTC.